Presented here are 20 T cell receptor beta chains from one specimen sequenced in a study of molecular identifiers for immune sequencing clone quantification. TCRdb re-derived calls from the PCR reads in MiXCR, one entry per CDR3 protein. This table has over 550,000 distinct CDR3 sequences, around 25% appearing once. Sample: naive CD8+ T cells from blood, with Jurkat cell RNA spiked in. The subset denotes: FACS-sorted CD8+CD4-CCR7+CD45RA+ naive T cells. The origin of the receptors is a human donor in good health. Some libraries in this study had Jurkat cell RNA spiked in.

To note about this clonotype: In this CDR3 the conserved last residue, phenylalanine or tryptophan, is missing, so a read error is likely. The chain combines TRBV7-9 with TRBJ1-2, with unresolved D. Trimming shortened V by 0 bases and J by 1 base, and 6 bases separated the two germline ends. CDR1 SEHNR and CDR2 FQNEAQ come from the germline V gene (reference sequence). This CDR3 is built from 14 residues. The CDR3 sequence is CASSLASSNYGYTI. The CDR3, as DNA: TGTGCCAGCAGCTTAGCGTCCAGTAACTATGGCTACACCATC.

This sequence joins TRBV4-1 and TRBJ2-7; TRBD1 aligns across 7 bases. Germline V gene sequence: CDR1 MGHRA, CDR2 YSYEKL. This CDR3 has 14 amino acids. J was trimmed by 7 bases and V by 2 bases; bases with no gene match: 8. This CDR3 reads CASSQIEGQTEQYF. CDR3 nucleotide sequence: TGCGCCAGCAGCCAAATCGAGGGACAGACAGAGCAGTACTTC.

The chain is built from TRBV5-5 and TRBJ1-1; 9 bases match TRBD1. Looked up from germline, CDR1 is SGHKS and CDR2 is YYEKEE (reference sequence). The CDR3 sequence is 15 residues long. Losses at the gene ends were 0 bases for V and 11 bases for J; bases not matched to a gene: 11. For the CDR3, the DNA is TGTGCCAGCAGCTTGGACAGGGGGCTCTTGGTTGTCGCTTTCTTT. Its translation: CASSLDRGLLVVAFF.

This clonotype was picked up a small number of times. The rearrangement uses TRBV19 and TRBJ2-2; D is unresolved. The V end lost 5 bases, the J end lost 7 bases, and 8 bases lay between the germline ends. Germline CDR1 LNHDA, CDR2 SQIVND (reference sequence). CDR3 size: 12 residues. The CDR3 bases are TGTGCCAGTAGTGTCTCTGACGGGGAGCTGTTTTTT. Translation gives CASSVSDGELFF. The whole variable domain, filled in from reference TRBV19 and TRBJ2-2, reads DGGITQSPKYLFRKEGQNVTLSCEQNLNHDAMYWYRQDPGQGLRLIYYSQIVNDFQKGDIAEGYSVSREKKESFPLTVTSAQKNPTAFYLCASSVSDGELFFGEGSRLTVL.

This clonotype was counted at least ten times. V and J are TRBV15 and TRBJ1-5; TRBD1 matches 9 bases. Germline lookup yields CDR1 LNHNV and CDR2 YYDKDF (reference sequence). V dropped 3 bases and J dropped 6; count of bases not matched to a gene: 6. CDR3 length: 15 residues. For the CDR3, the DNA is TGTGCCACCAGCAGGGACAGGGGAACGGGTCAGCCCCAGCATTTT. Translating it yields CATSRDRGTGQPQHF.

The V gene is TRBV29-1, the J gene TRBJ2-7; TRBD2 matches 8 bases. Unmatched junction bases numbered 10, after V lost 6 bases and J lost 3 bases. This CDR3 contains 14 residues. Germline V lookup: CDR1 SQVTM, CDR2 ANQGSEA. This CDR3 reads CSVLLSGSGYEQYF. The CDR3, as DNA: TGCAGCGTCTTACTAAGCGGGAGTGGCTACGAGCAGTACTTC.

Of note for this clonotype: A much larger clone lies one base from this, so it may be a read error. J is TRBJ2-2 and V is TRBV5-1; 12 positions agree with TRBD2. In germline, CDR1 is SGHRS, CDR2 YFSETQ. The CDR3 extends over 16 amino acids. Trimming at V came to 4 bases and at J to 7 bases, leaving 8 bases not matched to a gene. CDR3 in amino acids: CASSVTSGSASGELFF. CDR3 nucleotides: TGCGCCAGCAGCGTGACTAGCGGGAGTGCCAGCGGGGAGCTGTTTTTT.

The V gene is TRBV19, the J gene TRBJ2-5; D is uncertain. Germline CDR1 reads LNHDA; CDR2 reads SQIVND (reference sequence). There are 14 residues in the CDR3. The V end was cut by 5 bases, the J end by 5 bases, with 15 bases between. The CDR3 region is CASSVRTVLETQYF. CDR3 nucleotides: TGTGCCAGTAGTGTCAGGACGGTCCTTGAGACCCAGTACTTC.

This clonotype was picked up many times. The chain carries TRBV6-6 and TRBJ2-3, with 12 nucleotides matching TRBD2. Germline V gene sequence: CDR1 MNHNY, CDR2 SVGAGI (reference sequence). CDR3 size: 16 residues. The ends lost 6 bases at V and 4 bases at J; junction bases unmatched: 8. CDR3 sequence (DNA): TGTGCCAGCAGCGGGACTAGCGGGCGGTTGGCAGATACGCAGTATTTT. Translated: CASSGTSGRLADTQYF.

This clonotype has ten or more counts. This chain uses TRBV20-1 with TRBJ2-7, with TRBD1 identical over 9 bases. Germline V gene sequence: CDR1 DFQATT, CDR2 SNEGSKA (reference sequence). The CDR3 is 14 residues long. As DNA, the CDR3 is TGCAGGGCAACGGGACAGGGATCGAACTACGAGCAGTACTTC. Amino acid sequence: CRATGQGSNYEQYF.

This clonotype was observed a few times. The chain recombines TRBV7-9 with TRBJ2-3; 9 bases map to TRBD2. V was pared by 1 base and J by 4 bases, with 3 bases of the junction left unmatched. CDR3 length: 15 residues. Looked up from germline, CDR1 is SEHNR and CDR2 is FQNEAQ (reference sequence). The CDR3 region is CASSLGLAVADTQYF. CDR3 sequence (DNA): TGTGCCAGCAGCTTAGGACTAGCGGTGGCAGATACGCAGTATTTT.

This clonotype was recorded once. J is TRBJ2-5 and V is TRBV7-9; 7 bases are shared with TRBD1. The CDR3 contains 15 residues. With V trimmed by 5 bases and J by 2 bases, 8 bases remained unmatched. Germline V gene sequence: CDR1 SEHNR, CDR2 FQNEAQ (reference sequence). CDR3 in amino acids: CASSSRDSSQETQYF. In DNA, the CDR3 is TGTGCCAGCAGCAGCCGGGACAGTTCACAAGAGACCCAGTACTTC.

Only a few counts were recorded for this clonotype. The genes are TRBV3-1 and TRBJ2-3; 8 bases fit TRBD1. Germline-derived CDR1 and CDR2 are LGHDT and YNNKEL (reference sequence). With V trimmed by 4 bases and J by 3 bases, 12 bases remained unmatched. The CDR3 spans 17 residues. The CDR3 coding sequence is TGTGCCAGCAGCCCGAGTACGGACAGGGAAACTACAGATACGCAGTATTTT. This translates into CASSPSTDRETTDTQYF.

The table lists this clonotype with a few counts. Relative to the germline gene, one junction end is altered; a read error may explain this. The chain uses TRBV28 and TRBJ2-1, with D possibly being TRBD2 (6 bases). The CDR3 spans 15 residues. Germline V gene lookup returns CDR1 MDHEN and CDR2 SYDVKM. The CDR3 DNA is TGTGCCAACAGTTGGCGTGGAGGGTCATACAATGAGCAGTTCTTC. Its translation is CANSWRGGSYNEQFF. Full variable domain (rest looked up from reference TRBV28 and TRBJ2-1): DVKVTQSSRYLVKRTGEKVFLECVQDMDHENMFWYRQDPGLGLRLIYFSYDVKMKEKGDIPEGYSVSREKKERFSLILESASTNQTSMYLCANSWRGGSYNEQFFGPGTRLTVL.

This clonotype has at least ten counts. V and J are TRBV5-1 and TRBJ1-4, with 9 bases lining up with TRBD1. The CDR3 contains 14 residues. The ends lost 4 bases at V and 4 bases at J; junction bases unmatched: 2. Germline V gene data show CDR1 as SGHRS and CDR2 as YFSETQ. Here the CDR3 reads CASSRDRVNEKLFF. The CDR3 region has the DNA TGCGCCAGCAGCCGGGACAGGGTTAATGAAAAACTGTTTTTT.

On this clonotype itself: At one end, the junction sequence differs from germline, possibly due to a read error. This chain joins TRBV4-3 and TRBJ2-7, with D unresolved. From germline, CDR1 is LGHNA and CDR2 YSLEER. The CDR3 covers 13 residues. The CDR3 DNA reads TGCGCCAGCAGCTTCTCGGGTGCCTACGCGCAGTACTTC. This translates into CASSFSGAYAQYF.

The CDR3 DNA reads TGTGCCAGCAGCCCGGACCCAAGGACTGAGGAACTGTTTTTT. It is translated as CASSPDPRTEELFF. V usage is TRBV7-9 and J usage is TRBJ1-4, with unresolved D. The V end was cut by 5 bases, the J end by 12 bases, with 19 bases between. Per germline, CDR1 SEHNR and CDR2 FQNEAQ (reference sequence). CDR3 length: 14 residues.

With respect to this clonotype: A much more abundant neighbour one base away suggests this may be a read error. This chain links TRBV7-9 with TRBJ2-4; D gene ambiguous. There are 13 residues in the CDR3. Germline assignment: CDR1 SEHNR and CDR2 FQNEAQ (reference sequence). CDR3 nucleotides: TGTGCCAGCGGCTTAGATCCTGAAAACATTCAGTACTTC. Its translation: CASGLDPENIQYF.

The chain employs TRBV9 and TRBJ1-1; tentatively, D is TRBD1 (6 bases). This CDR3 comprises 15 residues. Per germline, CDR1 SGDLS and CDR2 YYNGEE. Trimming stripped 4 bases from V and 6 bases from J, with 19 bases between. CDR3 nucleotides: TGTGCCAGCAGCATCCGTGGGGGGGCGAAGCCTGAAGCTTTCTTT. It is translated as CASSIRGGAKPEAFF.

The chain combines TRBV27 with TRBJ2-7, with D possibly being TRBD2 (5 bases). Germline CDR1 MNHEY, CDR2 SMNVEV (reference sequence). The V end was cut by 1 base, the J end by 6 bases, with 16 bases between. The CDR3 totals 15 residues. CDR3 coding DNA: TGTGCCAGCAGTTTATATCCGGGGATGGCCTGCGAGCAGTACTTC. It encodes CASSLYPGMACEQYF.